This T cell receptor (beta chain) was retrieved from a study of OX40 agonist ivuxolimab in advanced cancers. V dropped 4 bases and J dropped 2 bases, with 3 bases sitting between them. Per germline, CDR1 SEHNR and CDR2 FQNEAQ (reference sequence). There are 11 residues in the CDR3. Repertoires were generated with immunoSEQ multiplex PCR, while TCRdb's copy carries only in-frame clones and drops some. Here the sample spans around 70,000 clones, less than 90% being singletons. The clonotype was recovered from an adult with an advanced solid tumor such as melanoma, head and neck, liver or kidney cancer. The chain uses TRBV7-9 and TRBJ2-7, with unresolved D. The source was CD4+ or CD8+ T cells sorted from blood, collected in a trial of the OX40 agonist ivuxolimab. DNA of the CDR3: TGTGCCAGCAGCTCGACCTACGAGCAGTACTTC. Translating gives CASSSTYEQYF.